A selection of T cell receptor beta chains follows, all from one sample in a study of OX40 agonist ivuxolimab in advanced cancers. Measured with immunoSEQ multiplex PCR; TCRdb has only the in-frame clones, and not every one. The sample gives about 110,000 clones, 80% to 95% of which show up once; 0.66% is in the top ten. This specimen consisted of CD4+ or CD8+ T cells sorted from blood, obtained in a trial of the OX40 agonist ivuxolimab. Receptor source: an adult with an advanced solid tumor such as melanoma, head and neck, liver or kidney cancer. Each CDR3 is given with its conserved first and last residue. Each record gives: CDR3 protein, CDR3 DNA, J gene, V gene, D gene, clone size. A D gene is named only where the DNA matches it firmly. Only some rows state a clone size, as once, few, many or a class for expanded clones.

CATSGLKGQWETQYF	TGTGCCACCAGCGGTCTAAAGGGACAGTGGGAGACCCAGTACTTC	TRBJ2-5	TRBV15	TRBD1	-
CATSSPLHF	TGTGCCACTAGTTCACCCCTCCACTTT	TRBJ1-6	TRBV6-6	-	-
CASSPTLRTTGVDYEQYF	TGTGCCAGCAGTCCCACACTCCGAACGACAGGGGTAGACTACGAGCAGTACTTC	TRBJ2-7	TRBV27	TRBD1	-
CASTVAANQPQHF	TGTGCCAGCACGGTGGCCGCCAATCAGCCCCAGCATTTT	TRBJ1-5	TRBV2	-	few
CASSKTGGGGYTF	TGTGCCAGCAGCAAGACAGGCGGGGGTGGCTACACCTTC	TRBJ1-2	TRBV7-6	-	-
CASRPTGNYGYTF	TGCGCCAGCAGGCCGACAGGGAACTATGGCTACACCTTC	TRBJ1-2	TRBV5-1	TRBD1	-
CASSLGPEAFF	TGCGCCAGCAGCTTGGGACCTGAAGCTTTCTTT	TRBJ1-1	TRBV5-1	-	-
CASSLETGVKGDTQYF	TGTGCCAGCAGCTTAGAAACAGGGGTGAAGGGAGATACGCAGTATTTT	TRBJ2-3	TRBV7-2	TRBD1	-
CASSLGDSNYGYTF	TGTGCCAGCAGCTTAGGGGACAGTAACTATGGCTACACCTTC	TRBJ1-2	TRBV7-8	TRBD1	-
CASSGDLNEQFF	TGCGCCAGCAGTGGGGACCTCAATGAGCAGTTCTTC	TRBJ2-1	TRBV10-1	-	-
CASSQALTGTSYEETQYF	TGTGCCAGCAGCCAAGCTCTTACCGGGACATCTTACGAAGAGACCCAGTACTTC	TRBJ2-5	TRBV14	-	-